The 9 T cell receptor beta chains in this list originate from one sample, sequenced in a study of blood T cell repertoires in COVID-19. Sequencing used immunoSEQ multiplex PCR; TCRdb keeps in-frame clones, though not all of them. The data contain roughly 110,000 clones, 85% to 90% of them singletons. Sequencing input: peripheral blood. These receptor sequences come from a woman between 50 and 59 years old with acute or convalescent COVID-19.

The CDR3 here is CASSLGSYGTQYF. The CDR3 coding sequence is TGTGCCAGCAGTTTAGGTTCCTACGGGACCCAGTACTTC. The genes are TRBV12-3 or TRBV12-4 and TRBJ2-5, with D unresolved. The V end was cut by 1 base, the J end by 7 bases, with 10 bases between. The CDR3 totals 13 residues.

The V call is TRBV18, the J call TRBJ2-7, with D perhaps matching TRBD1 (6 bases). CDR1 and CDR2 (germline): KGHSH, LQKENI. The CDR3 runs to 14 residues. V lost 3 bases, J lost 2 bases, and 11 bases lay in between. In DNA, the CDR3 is TGTGCCAGCTCACCTAGACAGGAAGCCTACGAGCAGTACTTC. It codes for CASSPRQEAYEQYF.

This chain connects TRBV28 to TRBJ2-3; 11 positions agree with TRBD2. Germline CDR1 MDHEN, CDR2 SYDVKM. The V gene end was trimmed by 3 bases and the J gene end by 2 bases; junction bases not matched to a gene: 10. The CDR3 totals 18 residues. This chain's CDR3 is CASSFLSLGLADTDTQYF. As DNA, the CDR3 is TGTGCCAGCAGTTTCCTATCTTTGGGACTAGCGGACACAGATACGCAGTATTTT.

CDR3 region: CASSHTAREENEQFF. For the CDR3, the DNA is TGTGCCAGCAGCCACACGGCGCGGGAGGAGAATGAGCAGTTCTTC. The chain joins TRBV3-1 (or the pseudogene TRBV3-2) to TRBJ2-1; 8 bases fit TRBD2. The CDR3 extends over 15 amino acids. Per the germline V gene, CDR1 is LGHDT and CDR2 is YNNKEL (reference sequence). The J segment lost 7 bases and the V segment lost 3 bases, leaving 8 bases of the junction unmatched.

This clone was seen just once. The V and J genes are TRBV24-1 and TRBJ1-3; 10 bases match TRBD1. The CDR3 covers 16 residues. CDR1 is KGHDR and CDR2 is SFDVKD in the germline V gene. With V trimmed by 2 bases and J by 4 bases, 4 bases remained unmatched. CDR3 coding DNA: TGTGCCACCAGTGATTCGGGACAGGGGCAAGGAAACACCATATATTTT. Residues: CATSDSGQGQGNTIYF.

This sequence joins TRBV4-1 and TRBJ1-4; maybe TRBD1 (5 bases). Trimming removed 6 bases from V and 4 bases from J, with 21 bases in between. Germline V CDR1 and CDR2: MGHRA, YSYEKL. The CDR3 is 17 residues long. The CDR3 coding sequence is TGCGCCAGCAGTCCAACGGAGGGGAAGGCTGGTAATGAAAAACTGTTTTTT. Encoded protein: CASSPTEGKAGNEKLFF.

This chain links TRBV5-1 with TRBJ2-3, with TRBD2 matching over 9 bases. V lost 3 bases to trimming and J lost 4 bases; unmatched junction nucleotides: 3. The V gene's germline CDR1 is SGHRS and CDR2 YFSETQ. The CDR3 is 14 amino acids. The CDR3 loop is CASSSSGEADTQYF. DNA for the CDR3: TGCGCCAGCAGCTCTAGCGGGGAGGCAGATACGCAGTATTTT.

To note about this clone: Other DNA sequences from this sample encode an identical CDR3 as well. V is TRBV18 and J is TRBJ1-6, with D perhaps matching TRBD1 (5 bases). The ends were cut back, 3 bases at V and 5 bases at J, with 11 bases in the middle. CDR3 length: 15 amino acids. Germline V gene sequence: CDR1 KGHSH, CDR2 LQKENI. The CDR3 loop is CASSPNQGNNSPLHF. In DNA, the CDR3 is TGTGCCAGCTCACCCAACCAGGGTAATAATTCACCCCTCCACTTT.

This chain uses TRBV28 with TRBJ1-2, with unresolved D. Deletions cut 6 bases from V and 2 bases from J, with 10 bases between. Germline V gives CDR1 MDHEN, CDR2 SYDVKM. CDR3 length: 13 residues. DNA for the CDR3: TGTGCCAGCAGCCAAGACGGGAACTATGGCTACACCTTC. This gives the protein CASSQDGNYGYTF.